This T cell receptor (beta chain) was recorded in a study of beta chain features in type 1 diabetes. Findings of the study overall: Shorter TCRB CDR3s, moderately but significantly so, marked every one of the four CD4+ subsets in Type 1 diabetes patients. Among type 1 diabetes patients, VDJ junctions had fewer insertions and more deletions. It was among patients, rather than healthy donors, that naive, central memory and Treg TCRB repertoires appeared more similar.

The CDR3 runs to 15 residues. The germline CDR1 and CDR2 sequences are SGDLS and YYNGEE. Trimming removed 3 bases from V and 5 bases from J; junction bases left unmatched: 8. Using CD45RO/CCR7/CD25/CD127/CD95/CD27, CD4+ naive, central memory, regulatory and stem cell-like memory cells were sorted. As concerns this clone: The antigen remains unidentified.

Every bit of the isolated RNA underwent reverse transcription, so sequencing read expressed TCRB transcripts. Profiled with immunoSEQ multiplex PCR; TCRdb holds only in-frame clones, not every one. Among a few hundred thousand clones, about 13% were seen once, and the ten largest hold more than 0.015%. The receptor was isolated from a man aged 25-45 years with type 1 diabetes. Sequenced sample: naive CD4+ T cells from blood. The chain has TRBV9 and TRBJ1-1; 9 nucleotides line up with TRBD1. CDR3: CASSASNRGRTEAFF. The CDR3 nucleotides read TGTGCCAGCAGCGCCTCAAACAGGGGGCGGACTGAAGCTTTCTTT.